These T cell receptor beta chains were read from a single sample in a study of preoperative IRX-2 immunotherapy in early breast cancer. The assay was immunoSEQ multiplex PCR, and TCRdb's table has in-frame clones only and misses some. The table lists around 25,000 clones, about 95% of them singletons. The sample in question was tumor tissue, obtained after IRX-2 immunotherapy. The receptor source for this set is a human donor with breast cancer. Both conserved end residues are part of each CDR3. Each record gives: clone size, CDR3 length, D gene, J gene, V gene, CDR3 DNA, CDR3 protein. A D gene is named only where the DNA matches it firmly. Clone size, where shown, is once, few, many, or a class for clones that have expanded.

size: few
length: 15
D: NA
J: TRBJ2-2
V: TRBV7-9
DNA: TGTGCCAGCAGGCACACAGGGTTGAGCACCGGGGAGCTGTTTTTT
CDR3: CASRHTGLSTGELFF

size: NA
length: 16
D: NA
J: TRBJ1-1
V: TRBV19
DNA: TGTGCCAGTAGTATAGAAGTAAGGGCCCAGACCACTGAAGCTTTCTTT
CDR3: CASSIEVRAQTTEAFF

size: NA
length: 12
D: NA
J: TRBJ1-1
V: TRBV2
DNA: TGTGCCAGCGAGGGGGACCACACTGAAGCTTTCTTT
CDR3: CASEGDHTEAFF

size: once
length: 16
D: NA
J: TRBJ2-2
V: TRBV9
DNA: TGTGCCAGCAGCGTAACGACGGGCCGCCGCACCGGGGAGCTGTTTTTT
CDR3: CASSVTTGRRTGELFF

size: NA
length: 12
D: NA
J: TRBJ2-5
V: TRBV5-8
DNA: TGTGCCAGCGCCGACGGGGGAGAGACCCAGTACTTC
CDR3: CASADGGETQYF

size: NA
length: 16
D: TRBD2
J: TRBJ2-3
V: TRBV5-4
DNA: TGTGCCAGCAGCTTCACGGGACTAGTCTACGCAGATACGCAGTATTTT
CDR3: CASSFTGLVYADTQYF

size: NA
length: 17
D: TRBD1
J: TRBJ2-2
V: TRBV19
DNA: TGTGCCAGTAGTATAGATCGAGACAGGGGTAGGACCGGGGAGCTGTTTTTT
CDR3: CASSIDRDRGRTGELFF

size: NA
length: 13
D: NA
J: TRBJ1-6
V: TRBV6-5
DNA: TGTGCCAGCAGGGATCCCCCCAATTCACCCCTCCACTTT
CDR3: CASRDPPNSPLHF

size: NA
length: 16
D: TRBD2
J: TRBJ2-1
V: TRBV28
DNA: TGTGCCAGCAGTTCCGGGACTAGCGGGAGCAGAAATGAGCAGTTCTTC
CDR3: CASSSGTSGSRNEQFF

size: NA
length: 18
D: NA
J: TRBJ2-1
V: TRBV11-2
DNA: TGTGCCAGCAGGCCGTCCCCCAGCACCAGGGGATCGCACAATGAGCAGTTCTTC
CDR3: CASRPSPSTRGSHNEQFF

size: NA
length: 13
D: NA
J: TRBJ1-3
V: TRBV2
DNA: TGTGCCAGCATCCAGGGTGCGGGAAACACCATATATTTT
CDR3: CASIQGAGNTIYF

size: NA
length: 15
D: NA
J: TRBJ1-4
V: TRBV6-5
DNA: TGTGCCAGCAGTTACCACCTCGGCACAAAGGAAAAACTGTTTTTT
CDR3: CASSYHLGTKEKLFF

size: NA
length: 13
D: NA
J: TRBJ2-1
V: TRBV6-6
DNA: TGTGCCAGCAGTTACGTGGAGGGGGGTGAGCAGTTCTTC
CDR3: CASSYVEGGEQFF

size: NA
length: 14
D: TRBD1
J: TRBJ1-4
V: TRBV2
DNA: TGTGCCAGCGGGAGCGACAGGGCTAATGAAAAACTGTTTTTT
CDR3: CASGSDRANEKLFF

size: few
length: 14
D: NA
J: TRBJ1-1
V: TRBV10-3
DNA: TGTGCCATCAGTGAGTACAGCCCCAACCCGAAAGCTTTCTTT
CDR3: CAISEYSPNPKAFF

size: NA
length: 14
D: NA
J: TRBJ2-3
V: TRBV30
DNA: TGTGCCGGCGGGGGAACGGGACACACAGATACGCAGTATTTT
CDR3: CAGGGTGHTDTQYF

size: NA
length: 15
D: TRBD1
J: TRBJ1-2
V: TRBV7-3
DNA: TGTGCCAGCAGCTTATCCTCGACAGGGGGCTATGGCTACACCTTC
CDR3: CASSLSSTGGYGYTF

size: NA
length: 16
D: NA
J: TRBJ2-7
V: TRBV4-2
DNA: TGTGCCAGCAGCCAAGTTAGTTCGGCCGGCGCCTACGAGCAGTACTTC
CDR3: CASSQVSSAGAYEQYF

size: NA
length: 16
D: NA
J: TRBJ2-2
V: TRBV2
DNA: TGTGCCAGCACTCGTTCGCGGAATTTGAACACCGGGGAGCTGTTTTTT
CDR3: CASTRSRNLNTGELFF

size: NA
length: 13
D: NA
J: TRBJ2-2
V: TRBV5-1
DNA: TGCGCCACCCAACTAGCGAACACCGGGGAGCTGTTTTTT
CDR3: CATQLANTGELFF

size: NA
length: 15
D: NA
J: TRBJ1-5
V: TRBV5-1
DNA: TGCGCCAGCAGCTTGGTTTGGCAGGGTAATCAGCCCCAGCATTTT
CDR3: CASSLVWQGNQPQHF

size: NA
length: 14
D: TRBD1
J: TRBJ1-1
V: TRBV30
DNA: TGTGCCTGGAGGGTGGACAGGGAGAACACTGAAGCTTTCTTT
CDR3: CAWRVDRENTEAFF

size: NA
length: 14
D: NA
J: TRBJ2-7
V: TRBV7-6
DNA: TGTGCCAGCAGCTTACCACAGGTCGGCCACGAGCAGTACTTC
CDR3: CASSLPQVGHEQYF

size: NA
length: 17
D: NA
J: TRBJ1-4
V: TRBV11-2
DNA: TGTGCCAGCAGCTTAGGGTTTGGGGGACACCGAGGTGAAAAACTGTTTTTT
CDR3: CASSLGFGGHRGEKLFF

size: NA
length: 14
D: TRBD2
J: TRBJ2-1
V: TRBV10-3
DNA: TGTGCCGCCGGACTCGGGACTAGCGGGTCAGAGCAGTTCTTC
CDR3: CAAGLGTSGSEQFF

size: NA
length: 14
D: TRBD1
J: TRBJ1-4
V: TRBV6-1
DNA: TGTGCCAGCAGTGAGACAGGGGTATATGAAAAACTGTTTTTT
CDR3: CASSETGVYEKLFF

size: NA
length: 15
D: NA
J: TRBJ2-5
V: TRBV21-1
DNA: TGTGCCAGCAGCAAAGCTATCCCGGGGGAGGAGACCCAGTACTTC
CDR3: CASSKAIPGEETQYF

size: once
length: 15
D: TRBD2
J: TRBJ2-1
V: TRBV28
DNA: TGTGCCAGCAGTATGACTAGCGGGGGCTACAATGAGCAGTTCTTC
CDR3: CASSMTSGGYNEQFF

size: NA
length: 12
D: NA
J: TRBJ1-5
V: TRBV7-2
DNA: TGTGCCAGCACGGGGGGCAATCAGCCCCAGCATTTT
CDR3: CASTGGNQPQHF

size: NA
length: 15
D: TRBD1
J: TRBJ1-2
V: TRBV29-1
DNA: TGCAGCGTACCGGGACAGGGGGCGCAATCGAATGGCTACACCTTC
CDR3: CSVPGQGAQSNGYTF

size: NA
length: 12
D: NA
J: TRBJ1-1
V: TRBV10-3
DNA: TGTGCCATCAGTGAGTCAGTCACTGAAGCTTTCTTT
CDR3: CAISESVTEAFF

size: NA
length: 14
D: TRBD1
J: TRBJ1-5
V: TRBV27
DNA: TGTGCCAGCAGTCCCGGGACAGTGGGACAGCCCCAGCATTTT
CDR3: CASSPGTVGQPQHF

size: NA
length: 14
D: NA
J: TRBJ2-5
V: TRBV5-1
DNA: TGCGCCAGCAGCTTGTCGTATTTCCAAGAGACCCAGTACTTC
CDR3: CASSLSYFQETQYF

size: NA
length: 14
D: NA
J: TRBJ2-4
V: TRBV6-5
DNA: TGTGCCAGCAGTCAAACGGGACACAGTTTAAGTCAGTACTTC
CDR3: CASSQTGHSLSQYF

size: NA
length: 15
D: NA
J: TRBJ1-5
V: TRBV30
DNA: TGTGCCTGGAGTGTGTCCGGGAGTAGCACTCAGCCCCAGCATTTT
CDR3: CAWSVSGSSTQPQHF

size: NA
length: 15
D: NA
J: TRBJ2-5
V: TRBV7-2
DNA: TGTGCCAGCAGTACAGGGTTGCGAGGCCAAGAGACCCAGTACTTC
CDR3: CASSTGLRGQETQYF

size: NA
length: 16
D: TRBD2
J: TRBJ2-7
V: TRBV4-2
DNA: TGTGCCAGCAGCCCAGGACTAGCGGGGATCTCCTACGAGCAGTACTTC
CDR3: CASSPGLAGISYEQYF